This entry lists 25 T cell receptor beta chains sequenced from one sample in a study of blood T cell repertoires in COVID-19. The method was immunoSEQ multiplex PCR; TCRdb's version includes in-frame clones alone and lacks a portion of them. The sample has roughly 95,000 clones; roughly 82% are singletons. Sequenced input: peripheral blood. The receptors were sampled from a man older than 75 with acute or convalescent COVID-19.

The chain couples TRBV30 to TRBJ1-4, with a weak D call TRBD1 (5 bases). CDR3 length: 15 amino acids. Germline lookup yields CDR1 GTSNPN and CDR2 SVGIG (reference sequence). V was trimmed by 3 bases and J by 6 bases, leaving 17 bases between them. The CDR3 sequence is CAWRRKGPPDEKLFF. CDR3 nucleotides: TGTGCCTGGAGGAGGAAGGGGCCGCCCGATGAAAAACTGTTTTTT.

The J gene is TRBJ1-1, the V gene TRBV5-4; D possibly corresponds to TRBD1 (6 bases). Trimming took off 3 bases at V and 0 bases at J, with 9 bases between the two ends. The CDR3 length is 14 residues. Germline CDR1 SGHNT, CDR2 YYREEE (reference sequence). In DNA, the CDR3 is TGTGCCAGCAGCTCGGGACAACTGAACACTGAAGCTTTCTTT. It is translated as CASSSGQLNTEAFF.

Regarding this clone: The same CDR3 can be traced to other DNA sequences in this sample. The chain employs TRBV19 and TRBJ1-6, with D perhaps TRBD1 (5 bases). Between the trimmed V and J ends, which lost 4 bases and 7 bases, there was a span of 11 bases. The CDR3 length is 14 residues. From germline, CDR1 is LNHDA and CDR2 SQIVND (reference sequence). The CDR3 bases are TGTGCCAGTAGTACGGGGGGTGGAAATTCACCCCTCCACTTT. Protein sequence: CASSTGGGNSPLHF. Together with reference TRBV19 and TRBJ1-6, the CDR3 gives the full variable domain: DGGITQSPKYLFRKEGQNVTLSCEQNLNHDAMYWYRQDPGQGLRLIYYSQIVNDFQKGDIAEGYSVSREKKESFPLTVTSAQKNPTAFYLCASSTGGGNSPLHFGNGTRLTVT.

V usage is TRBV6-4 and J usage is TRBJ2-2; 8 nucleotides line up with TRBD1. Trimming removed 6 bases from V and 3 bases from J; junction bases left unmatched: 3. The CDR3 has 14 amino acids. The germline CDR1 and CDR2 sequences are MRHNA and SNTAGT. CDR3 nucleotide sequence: TGTGCCAGCAGGGGACAGGTCGACACCGGGGAGCTGTTTTTT. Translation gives CASRGQVDTGELFF.

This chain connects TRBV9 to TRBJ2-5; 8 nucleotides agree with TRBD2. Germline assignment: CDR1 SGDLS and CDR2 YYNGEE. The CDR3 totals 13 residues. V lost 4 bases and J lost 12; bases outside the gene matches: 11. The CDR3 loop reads CASSPSGGPPEYF. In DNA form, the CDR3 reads TGTGCCAGCAGCCCAAGCGGGGGCCCACCGGAGTACTTC.

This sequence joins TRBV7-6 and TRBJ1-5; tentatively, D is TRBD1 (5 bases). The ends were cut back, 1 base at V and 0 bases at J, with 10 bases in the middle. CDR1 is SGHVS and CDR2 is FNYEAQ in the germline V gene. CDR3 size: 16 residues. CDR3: CASSLGVGRSNQPQHF. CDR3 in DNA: TGTGCCAGCAGCTTAGGGGTGGGGCGTAGCAATCAGCCCCAGCATTTT.

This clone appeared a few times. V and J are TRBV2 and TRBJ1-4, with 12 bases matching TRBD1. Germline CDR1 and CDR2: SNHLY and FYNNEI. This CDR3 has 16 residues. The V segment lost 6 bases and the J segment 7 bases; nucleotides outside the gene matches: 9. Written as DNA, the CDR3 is TGTGCCAGCAGCGCCGGGACAGGGGGCGCGGGTGAAAAACTGTTTTTT. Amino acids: CASSAGTGGAGEKLFF.

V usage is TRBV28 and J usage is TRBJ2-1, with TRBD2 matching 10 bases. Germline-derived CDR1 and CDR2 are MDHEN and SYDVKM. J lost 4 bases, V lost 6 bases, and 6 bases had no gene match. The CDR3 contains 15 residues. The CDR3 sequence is CASRLTSGAYNEQFF. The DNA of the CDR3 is TGTGCCAGCAGACTTACTAGCGGGGCATACAATGAGCAGTTCTTC.

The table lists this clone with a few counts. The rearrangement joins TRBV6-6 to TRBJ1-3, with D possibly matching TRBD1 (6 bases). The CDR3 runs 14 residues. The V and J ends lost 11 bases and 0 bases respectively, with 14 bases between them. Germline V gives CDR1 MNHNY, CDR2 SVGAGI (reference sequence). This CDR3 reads CAARGIDSGNTIYF. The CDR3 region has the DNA TGTGCCGCCAGGGGTATAGACTCTGGAAACACCATATATTTT.

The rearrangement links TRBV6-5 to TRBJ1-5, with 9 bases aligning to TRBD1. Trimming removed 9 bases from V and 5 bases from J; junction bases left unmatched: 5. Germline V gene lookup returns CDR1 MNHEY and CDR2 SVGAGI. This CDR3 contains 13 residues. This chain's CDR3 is CASWTGADQPQHF. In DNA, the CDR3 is TGTGCCAGTTGGACAGGGGCAGATCAGCCCCAGCATTTT.

The CDR3, as DNA: TGTGCCAGTAGGAAGGGACAGCTCTCCTACGAGCAGTACTTC. Residues: CASRKGQLSYEQYF. The chain carries TRBV19 and TRBJ2-7; 7 positions agree with TRBD1. Unmatched junction bases numbered 5, after V lost 6 bases and J lost 0 bases. The CDR3 sequence is 14 residues long. The V gene's germline CDR1 is LNHDA and CDR2 SQIVND (reference sequence).

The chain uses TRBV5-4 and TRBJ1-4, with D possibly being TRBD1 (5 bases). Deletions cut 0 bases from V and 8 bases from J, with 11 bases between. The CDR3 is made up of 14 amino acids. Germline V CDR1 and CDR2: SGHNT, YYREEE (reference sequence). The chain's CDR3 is CASSLAGAREKLFF. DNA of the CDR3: TGTGCCAGCAGCTTGGCTGGGGCTCGGGAAAAACTGTTTTTT.

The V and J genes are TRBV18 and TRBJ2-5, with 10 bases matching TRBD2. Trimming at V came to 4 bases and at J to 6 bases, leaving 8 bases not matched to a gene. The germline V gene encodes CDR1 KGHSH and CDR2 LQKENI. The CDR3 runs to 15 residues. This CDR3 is CASSQASGSAKTQYF. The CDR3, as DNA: TGTGCCAGCTCACAGGCTAGCGGGAGTGCAAAGACCCAGTACTTC.

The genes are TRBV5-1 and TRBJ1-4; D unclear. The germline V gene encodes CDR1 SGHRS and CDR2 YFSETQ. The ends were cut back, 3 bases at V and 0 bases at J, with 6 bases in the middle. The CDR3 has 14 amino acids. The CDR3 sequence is CASSSSSTNEKLFF. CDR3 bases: TGCGCCAGCAGCTCTTCCTCAACTAATGAAAAACTGTTTTTT.

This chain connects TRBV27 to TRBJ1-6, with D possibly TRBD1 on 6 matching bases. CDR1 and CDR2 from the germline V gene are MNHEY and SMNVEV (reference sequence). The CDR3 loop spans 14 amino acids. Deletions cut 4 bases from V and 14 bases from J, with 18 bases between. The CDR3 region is CASSSRGTPNSLHF. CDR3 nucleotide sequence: TGTGCCAGCAGTTCCAGGGGTACACCCAATTCCCTCCACTTT.

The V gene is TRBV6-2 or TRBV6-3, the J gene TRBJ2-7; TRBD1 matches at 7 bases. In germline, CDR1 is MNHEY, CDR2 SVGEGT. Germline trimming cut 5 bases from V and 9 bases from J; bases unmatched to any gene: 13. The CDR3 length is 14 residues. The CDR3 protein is CASSDNSNRGGQYF. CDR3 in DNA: TGTGCCAGCAGTGACAATTCCAACAGGGGTGGGCAGTACTTC.

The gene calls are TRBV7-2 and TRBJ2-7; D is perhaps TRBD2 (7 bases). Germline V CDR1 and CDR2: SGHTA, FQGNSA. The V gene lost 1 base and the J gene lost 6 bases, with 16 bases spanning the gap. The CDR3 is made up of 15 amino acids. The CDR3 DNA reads TGTGCCAGCAGCTTAGAAGCCCAGGGAGGGGGCGAGCAGTACTTC. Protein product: CASSLEAQGGGEQYF.

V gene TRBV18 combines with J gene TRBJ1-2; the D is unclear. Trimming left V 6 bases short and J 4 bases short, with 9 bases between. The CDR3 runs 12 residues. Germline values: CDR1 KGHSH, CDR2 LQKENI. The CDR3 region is CASSPGLYGYTF. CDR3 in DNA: TGTGCCAGCTCCCCTGGGCTCTATGGCTACACCTTC. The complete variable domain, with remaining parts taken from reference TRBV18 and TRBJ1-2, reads NAGVMQNPRHLVRRRGQEARLRCSPMKGHSHVYWYRQLPEEGLKFMVYLQKENIIDESGMPKERFSAEFPKEGPSILRIQQVVRGDSAAYFCASSPGLYGYTFGSGTRLTVV.

The CDR3: CASSQLLAGVNEQYF. The CDR3 coding sequence is TGTGCCAGCAGCCAGCTACTAGCGGGAGTAAACGAGCAGTACTTC. The V and J genes are TRBV14 and TRBJ2-7, with 11 bases fitting TRBD2. Germline V gene lookup returns CDR1 SGHDN and CDR2 FVKESK. After removal of 3 bases from V and 5 bases from J, the junction contained 6 bases not matched to a gene. This CDR3 is built from 15 residues.

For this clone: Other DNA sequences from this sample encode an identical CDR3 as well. CDR3 region: CASSPGLAPIQETQYF. Written as DNA, the CDR3 is TGTGCCAGCAGCCCGGGGCTAGCGCCTATCCAAGAGACCCAGTACTTC. The rearrangement joins TRBV5-5 to TRBJ2-5, with a possible D match to TRBD2 (6 bases). This CDR3 is built from 16 residues. V was clipped by 4 bases and J by 1 base, with 17 bases between them. Germline CDR1 and CDR2: SGHKS and YYEKEE (reference sequence).

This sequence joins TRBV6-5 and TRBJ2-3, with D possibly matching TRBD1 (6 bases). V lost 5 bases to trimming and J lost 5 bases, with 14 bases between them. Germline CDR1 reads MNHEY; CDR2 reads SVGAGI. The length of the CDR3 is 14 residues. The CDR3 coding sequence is TGTGCCAGCAGTAAACCAGGGGCTGGAGATACGCAGTATTTT. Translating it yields CASSKPGAGDTQYF.

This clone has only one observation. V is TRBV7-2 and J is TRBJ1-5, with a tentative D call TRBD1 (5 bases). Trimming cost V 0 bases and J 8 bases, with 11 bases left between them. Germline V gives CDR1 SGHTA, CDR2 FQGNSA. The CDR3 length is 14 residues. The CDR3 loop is CASSLAPTGEPQHF. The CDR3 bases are TGTGCCAGCAGCTTAGCCCCCACGGGGGAGCCCCAGCATTTT.

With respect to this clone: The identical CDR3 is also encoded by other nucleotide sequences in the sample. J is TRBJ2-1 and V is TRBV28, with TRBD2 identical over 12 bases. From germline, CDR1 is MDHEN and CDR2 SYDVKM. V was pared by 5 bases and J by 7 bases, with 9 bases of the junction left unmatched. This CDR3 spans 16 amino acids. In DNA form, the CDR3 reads TGTGCCAGCAGTCCGCCGACTAGCGGGAGTTATAATGAGCAGTTCTTC. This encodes CASSPPTSGSYNEQFF.

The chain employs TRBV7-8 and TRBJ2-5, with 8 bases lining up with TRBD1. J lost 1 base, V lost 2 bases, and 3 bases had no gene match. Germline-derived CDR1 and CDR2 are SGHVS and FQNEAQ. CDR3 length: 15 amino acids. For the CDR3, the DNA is TGTGCCAGCAGCTTACAGGGGGCCAGCCAAGAGACCCAGTACTTC. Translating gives CASSLQGASQETQYF.

This CDR3 is CSVLGEARKLFF. The CDR3 DNA follows: TGCAGCGTCCTAGGGGAGGCTAGAAAACTGTTTTTT. The chain uses TRBV29-1 and TRBJ1-4; D is possibly TRBD1 (5 bases). V lost 6 bases to trimming and J lost 10 bases, with 15 bases between them. Germline CDR1 is SQVTM and CDR2 is ANQGSEA. The CDR3 length is 12 residues. Supplemented by reference TRBV29-1 and TRBJ1-4, the full variable domain reads SAVISQKPSRDICQRGTSLTIQCQVDSQVTMMFWYRQQPGQSLTLIATANQGSEATYESGFVIDKFPISRPNLTFSTLTVSNMSPEDSSIYLCSVLGEARKLFFGSGTQLSVL.